The clone carrying this T cell receptor (beta chain) was detected once. Its antigen is still unknown. The source of the sample is a study of shared clonotypes between healthy human individuals. Study-level background: Three plates were used per donor for CD4 naive, three for CD4 memory, two for CD8 naive and one for CD8 memory. General observations from the study: Non-shared clonotypes displayed generation probabilities falling below those of clonotypes present in all four donors.

The naive CD8 fraction comprised CD45RO-negative cells positively selected for CCR7 and excluded terminally differentiated effector memory CD45RA+ cells. Germline V CDR1 and CDR2: LNHDA, SQIVND (reference sequence). V lost 6 bases, J lost 4 bases, and 16 bases lay in between. The CDR3 spans 15 residues. The data were produced by immunoSEQ multiplex PCR, yet TCRdb's version contains in-frame clones alone and is incomplete. The profile covers about 2,200,000 clones, with more than 85% appearing a single time and roughly 1.7% taken by the ten largest. The chain recombines TRBV19 with TRBJ2-1, with D tentatively TRBD2 (6 bases). What was sequenced was naive CD8+ T cells from PBMCs. This receptor was taken from a man aged 18 to 29 in good health. Some clones in this sample may be carry-over from other donors' samples. CDR3 protein: CASSPRAEGYNEQFF. In nucleotides, the CDR3 is TGTGCCAGTAGCCCGAGAGCGGAGGGTTACAATGAGCAGTTCTTC.